The text below deals with one T cell receptor (beta chain). This clone was recorded many times. Its cognate antigen has yet to be identified. The junction departs from the called germline gene at one end, perhaps through a read error. The entry originates in a study of metastatic and nonmetastatic thyroid tumors (dated by TCRdb to the early 2020s). Describing the broader study: For patients with malignant and with benign thyroid disease, the researchers compared repertoires between peripheral blood samples and tumor or nodule tissue samples.

The germline V gene encodes CDR1 DFQATT and CDR2 SNEGSKA (reference sequence). CDR3 length: 14 amino acids, cysteine to phenylalanine. Only the CDR3 region is kept as DNA, spanning 42 bases read in frame from base 1. None of the patients had been given any treatment before thyroid surgery. Using T-cell receptor beta sequencing, the researchers looked back retrospectively at clinical samples from patients, gathered between about 2011 and 2018. Study-wide findings and limitations: TCR beta diversity was reported as significantly higher in malignant tumors than in benign nodules, in both blood and tumor samples.

Receptors were amplified or captured by PCR. The reads were generated on an Illumina HiSeq 4000. High-throughput sequencing was used to profile the CDR3 region of the TCR beta-chain in every patient. Concerning the study's data processing: CDR3 differences across clinicopathological groups were used to build a classifier for discriminating distant-metastatic papillary thyroid cancer patients. To measure repertoire diversity the researchers used the Shannon index, while the Morisita-Horn index served to gauge how similar the tumor and blood repertoires were. TCRdb trimmed the raw reads at Q25, called clones with MiXCR and kept productive beta chains. TCRdb's processing, not the authors', yielded these V and J calls. In this sample the table shows some 15,000 clones, roughly an eighth of which occur a single time. Approximately 15% of the sample is taken by the ten largest.

The receptor comes from a female donor with papillary thyroid cancer or a benign thyroid nodule (not recorded which). Some clones in this sample may be carry-over from other donors' samples. Recombination linked TRBV20-1 to TRBJ2-5, with no confidently assigned D gene. Source material: tumor tissue. The CDR3 is CSASKTGTREAQYF. The sequence in DNA is TGCAGTGCCTCGAAGACTGGAACAAGAGAGGCCCAGTACTTC.